The next 31 T cell receptor beta chains were all read from a single sample in a study of blood T cells in healthy people across ages. Through a sample-barcoded 5' primer and a J-beta primer mix, a second PCR was run for roughly 6 to 11 cycles. A single record per CDR3 protein comes from TCRdb applying MiXCR to the 5' RACE reads. The table lists about 640,000 distinct CDR3 sequences, under 65% of them singletons. Material: blood. The receptors were sampled from a man between 60 and 75 years old in good health.

The chain is built from TRBV29-1 and TRBJ2-3, with TRBD1 as a possible D gene (6 bases). CDR3 length equals 13 residues. Between the trimmed V and J ends, which lost 4 bases and 3 bases, there was a span of 11 bases. Germline V lookup: CDR1 SQVTM, CDR2 ANQGSEA. The chain's CDR3 is CSVGWQGTDTQYF. CDR3 DNA: TGCAGCGTTGGATGGCAGGGGACAGATACGCAGTATTTT.

This clonotype was detected only a few times. The chain is built from TRBV12-3 or TRBV12-4 and TRBJ2-7, with 9 bases aligning to TRBD1. Losses at the gene ends were 5 bases for V and 1 base for J; bases not matched to a gene: 9. CDR3 length equals 16 residues. The CDR3 region has the DNA TGTGCCAGCAGTCGAGGGGGGACAGGGATTTCCTACGAGCAGTACTTC. This codes for CASSRGGTGISYEQYF.

The chain couples TRBV25-1 to TRBJ2-5; D remains unclear. Between the trimmed V and J ends, which lost 5 bases and 2 bases, there was a span of 12 bases. Germline V gene lookup returns CDR1 MGHDK and CDR2 SYGVNS. CDR3 length: 14 amino acids. The CDR3 spells CASSPPLRQETQYF. In nucleotides, the CDR3 is TGTGCCAGCAGTCCCCCACTCAGACAAGAGACCCAGTACTTC.

This clonotype was recorded many times. The rearrangement uses TRBV6-1 and TRBJ2-7; a possible D gene is TRBD1 (6 bases). V lost 6 bases, J lost 1 base, and 7 bases lay in between. CDR3 length: 12 amino acids. CDR1 and CDR2 (germline): MNHNS, SASEGT. The CDR3 protein is CASSTGSYEQYF. CDR3 nucleotide sequence: TGTGCCAGCAGCACAGGGTCCTACGAGCAGTACTTC.

This clonotype has more than one count but fewer than ten. This sequence joins TRBV5-1 and TRBJ2-1; 8 bases match TRBD1. This CDR3 contains 14 residues. Germline CDR1 reads SGHRS; CDR2 reads YFSETQ. V lost 4 bases to trimming and J lost 6 bases; unmatched junction nucleotides: 6. CDR3: CASSNGTGVNEQFF. The CDR3 DNA follows: TGCGCCAGCAGCAACGGGACAGGAGTCAATGAGCAGTTCTTC.

About this clonotype: One junction end disagrees with the germline gene, perhaps due to a read error. The chain couples TRBV7-8 to TRBJ2-1, with no clear D. CDR3 size: 14 residues. Germline lookup yields CDR1 SGHVS and CDR2 FQNEAQ. The CDR3 DNA reads as TGTACCAGCAGCTTACTAAGGACCCCGGGTGAGCAGTTCTTC. This sequence encodes CTSSLLRTPGEQFF.

The J gene is TRBJ2-5, the V gene TRBV3-1; D unclear. The CDR3 sequence is 15 residues long. The germline CDR1 and CDR2 sequences are LGHDT and YNNKEL (reference sequence). Trimming took off 0 bases at V and 5 bases at J, with 13 bases between the two ends. CDR3 protein: CASSQEGREGETQYF. In DNA, the CDR3 is TGTGCCAGCAGCCAAGAAGGCCGAGAAGGGGAGACCCAGTACTTC.

This clonotype was recorded a few times. V gene TRBV2 combines with J gene TRBJ2-5; a weak D match, TRBD2 (5 bases). The CDR3 sequence is 13 residues long. Per the germline V gene, CDR1 is SNHLY and CDR2 is FYNNEI. Trimming left V 5 bases short and J 4 bases short, with 11 bases between. The CDR3 spells CASSYGDIETQYF. The CDR3 bases are TGTGCCAGCAGTTACGGGGATATAGAGACCCAGTACTTC.

V is TRBV29-1 and J is TRBJ1-1, with TRBD1 matching over 9 bases. Trimming at V came to 7 bases and at J to 0 bases, leaving 3 bases not matched to a gene. The length of the CDR3 is 13 residues. Germline CDR1 and CDR2: SQVTM and ANQGSEA. In nucleotides, the CDR3 is TGCAGCGCGCGGGACAGGGTGAACACTGAAGCTTTCTTT. Its protein is CSARDRVNTEAFF.

The chain carries TRBV29-1 and TRBJ2-3; 9 nucleotides agree with TRBD2. The germline gives CDR1 SQVTM, CDR2 ANQGSEA. This CDR3 is built from 17 residues. Trimming took 7 bases from V and 2 from J; bases not matched to a gene: 16. The CDR3 is CSGLGIAGAAYTDTQYF. Written as DNA, the CDR3 is TGCAGCGGCCTTGGGATAGCGGGGGCCGCCTACACAGATACGCAGTATTTT.

The chain employs TRBV10-3 and TRBJ1-1; 7 nucleotides align to TRBD1. The junction had 5 bases not matched to a gene; V was cut back by 10 bases and J by 0 bases. This CDR3 is 13 amino acids long. Germline V lookup: CDR1 ENHRY, CDR2 SYGVKD. In nucleotides, the CDR3 is TGTGCCACAGGGGGTCAGATGAACACTGAAGCTTTCTTT. Translation gives CATGGQMNTEAFF.

The chain is built from TRBV19 and TRBJ2-4; D unresolved. CDR1 is LNHDA and CDR2 is SQIVND in the germline V gene (reference sequence). Between the trimmed V and J ends, which lost 4 bases and 8 bases, there was a span of 9 bases. The CDR3 runs to 12 residues. DNA of the CDR3: TGTGCCAGTAGTAAGAGGCAGGACATTCAGTACTTC. Its translation is CASSKRQDIQYF. Variable domain in full (rest from reference TRBV19 and TRBJ2-4): DGGITQSPKYLFRKEGQNVTLSCEQNLNHDAMYWYRQDPGQGLRLIYYSQIVNDFQKGDIAEGYSVSREKKESFPLTVTSAQKNPTAFYLCASSKRQDIQYFGAGTRLSVL.

The chain is built from TRBV3-1 and TRBJ2-1, with 8 bases identical to TRBD2. This CDR3 has 16 residues. The junction had 12 bases not matched to a gene; V was cut back by 3 bases and J by 8 bases. The germline gives CDR1 LGHDT, CDR2 YNNKEL (reference sequence). The CDR3 sequence is CASSQASGRAGYEQFF. In DNA, the CDR3 is TGTGCCAGCAGCCAGGCTAGCGGGCGCGCGGGTTATGAGCAGTTCTTC.

J is TRBJ2-7 and V is TRBV7-9; 7 nucleotides match TRBD2. V was pared by 3 bases and J by 5 bases, with 7 bases of the junction left unmatched. Germline V gene lookup returns CDR1 SEHNR and CDR2 FQNEAQ (reference sequence). The CDR3 spans 14 residues. The CDR3 DNA reads TGTGCCAGCAGCTTTACGATAGCGGGTAACGAGCAGTACTTC. Its protein is CASSFTIAGNEQYF.

The V and J genes are TRBV4-2 and TRBJ2-1, with 14 nucleotides matching TRBD2. The germline V gene encodes CDR1 LGHNA and CDR2 YNFKEQ. The CDR3 totals 17 residues. With V trimmed by 3 bases and J by 6 bases, 7 bases remained unmatched. The CDR3 sequence: CASSQRLAGGRVNEQFF. The DNA for the CDR3 is TGTGCCAGCAGCCAGCGACTAGCGGGGGGGCGGGTCAATGAGCAGTTCTTC.

The CDR3 DNA is TGTGCCAGCAGTTTGCGGGGGACAGCCCTCGGAGGCTACACCTTC. This sequence encodes CASSLRGTALGGYTF. The chain uses TRBV12-3 or TRBV12-4 and TRBJ1-2, with TRBD1 matching 7 bases. Trimming at V came to 3 bases and at J to 8 bases, leaving 12 bases not matched to a gene. This CDR3 region has 15 residues.

This clonotype has ten or more counts. The chain is built from TRBV20-1 and TRBJ2-7, with D perhaps TRBD2 (6 bases). The V gene's germline CDR1 is DFQATT and CDR2 SNEGSKA (reference sequence). This CDR3 region has 14 residues. Trimming left V 2 bases short and J 7 bases short, with 18 bases between. The CDR3 loop is CSARPRDRPVEQYF. The CDR3 coding sequence is TGCAGTGCTAGACCGCGGGACCGCCCCGTTGAGCAGTACTTC.

The chain joins TRBV20-1 to TRBJ1-4; D not certain. There are 14 residues in the CDR3. V was trimmed by 6 bases and J by 6 bases, leaving 17 bases between them. Germline V gene data show CDR1 as DFQATT and CDR2 as SNEGSKA (reference sequence). The CDR3 DNA follows: TGCAGTGCCACGAAGGCATCCCTTCATGAAAAACTGTTTTTT. It is translated as CSATKASLHEKLFF.

The V call is TRBV9, the J call TRBJ2-2, with D uncertain. CDR3 length equals 13 residues. The germline V gene has CDR1 SGDLS and CDR2 YYNGEE. V lost 3 bases, J lost 8 bases, and 11 bases lay in between. This chain's CDR3 is CASSADYSGELFF. DNA for the CDR3: TGTGCCAGCAGCGCAGATTACAGTGGGGAGCTGTTTTTT.

The chain employs TRBV20-1 and TRBJ2-5; D not resolved. Looked up from germline, CDR1 is DFQATT and CDR2 is SNEGSKA (reference sequence). CDR3 length equals 12 residues. The V gene lost 6 bases and the J gene lost 4 bases, with 12 bases spanning the gap. CDR3 in amino acids: CSALRQRETQYF. As DNA, the CDR3 is TGCAGTGCCCTGAGGCAGAGAGAGACCCAGTACTTC.

The chain employs TRBV12-3 or TRBV12-4 and TRBJ1-2, with 8 nucleotides matching TRBD1. The CDR3 totals 13 residues. The ends lost 6 bases at V and 7 bases at J; junction bases unmatched: 7. CDR3 in amino acids: CASSLTGDGGYTF. CDR3 bases: TGTGCCAGCAGCCTGACAGGGGATGGTGGCTACACCTTC.

The genes are TRBV6-5 and TRBJ1-2; D unclear. Germline CDR1 reads MNHEY; CDR2 reads SVGAGI. The CDR3 extends over 13 amino acids. V lost 6 bases, J lost 0 bases, and 8 bases lay in between. The CDR3 nucleotides are TGTGCCAGCAGGGATCCGGCTAACTATGGCTACACCTTC. Its translation is CASRDPANYGYTF.

On this clonotype: The junction does not match germline at one end; this may be a read error. V and J are TRBV5-1 and TRBJ2-6, with D perhaps given as TRBD1 or TRBD2 (5 bases each). The CDR3 loop spans 16 amino acids. Germline CDR1 SGHRS, CDR2 YFSETQ. CDR3 amino acids: CASTLGALTGANALTF. Here the CDR3 DNA reads TGCGCCAGCACCCTCGGGGCCCTCACTGGGGCCAACGCCCTGACTTTC.

As regards this clonotype: A read error may produce the germline difference seen at one junction end. The genes are TRBV29-1 and TRBJ2-1; TRBD2 matches at 7 bases. The CDR3 is 15 residues long. Germline values: CDR1 SQVTM, CDR2 ANQGSEA. The CDR3 here is CSVERDASSYNERFF. The CDR3 nucleotides are TGCAGCGTCGAGCGGGACGCCAGCTCCTACAATGAGCGGTTCTTC.

A single count supports this clonotype. The V and J genes are TRBV6-5 and TRBJ2-5, with 16 bases fitting TRBD2. Germline CDR1 is MNHEY and CDR2 is SVGAGI. V dropped 4 bases and J dropped 3; count of bases not matched to a gene: 5. This CDR3 contains 17 residues. The CDR3 coding sequence is TGTGCCAGCAGTTTTGGGACTAGCGGGGGGGCCAAAGAGACCCAGTACTTC. Amino acid sequence: CASSFGTSGGAKETQYF.

The chain links TRBV6-2 or TRBV6-3 to TRBJ2-1; either TRBD1 or TRBD2 may supply D (6 bases each). The CDR3 loop spans 13 amino acids. Germline CDR1 MNHEY, CDR2 SVGEGT. V was cut by 6 bases and J by 6 bases, with 12 bases left in between. The CDR3 loop reads CASRRPGANEQFF. In DNA form, the CDR3 reads TGTGCCAGCAGACGCCCGGGGGCCAATGAGCAGTTCTTC.

This chain links TRBV6-1 with TRBJ1-1, with 7 positions matching TRBD1. Germline trimming cut 10 bases from V and 3 bases from J; bases unmatched to any gene: 8. The CDR3 spans 13 residues. From germline, CDR1 is MNHNS and CDR2 SASEGT. The CDR3 reads CATMTGFDTEAFF. Written as DNA, the CDR3 is TGTGCCACGATGACAGGGTTTGACACTGAAGCTTTCTTT.

This clonotype was observed a handful of times. The chain links TRBV9 to TRBJ1-2, with D possibly matching TRBD1 (5 bases). Germline CDR1 SGDLS, CDR2 YYNGEE. This CDR3 contains 14 residues. Between the trimmed V and J ends, which lost 4 bases and 7 bases, there was a span of 17 bases. The CDR3 reads CASSTPGGWGGYTF. The CDR3 DNA reads TGTGCCAGCAGCACCCCGGGGGGATGGGGTGGCTACACCTTC.

The V call is TRBV24-1, the J call TRBJ1-1, with D uncertain. This CDR3 is built from 12 residues. The germline gives CDR1 KGHDR, CDR2 SFDVKD. The V end was cut by 5 bases, the J end by 7 bases, with 10 bases between. CDR3 in DNA: TGTGCCACCAGTGGGAGGACGGGTGAAGCTTTCTTT. Amino acids: CATSGRTGEAFF.

CDR3 amino acids: CASSREQFTDTQYF. In nucleotides, the CDR3 is TGTGCCAGCAGCCGTGAGCAGTTCACAGATACGCAGTATTTT. The V call is TRBV4-2, the J call TRBJ2-3; no reliable D call. Germline loops: CDR1 LGHNA, CDR2 YNFKEQ. This CDR3 has 14 amino acids. Deletions cut 4 bases from V and 2 bases from J, with 10 bases between.

This clonotype was seen at least ten times. This chain uses TRBV10-2 with TRBJ2-7; D could derive from TRBD1 or TRBD2 (5 bases each). V shed 10 bases and J shed 3 bases, with 16 bases lying between them. Germline V lookup: CDR1 WSHSY, CDR2 SAAADI. CDR3 size: 13 residues. This CDR3 reads CATLGTRRYEQYF. Here the CDR3 DNA reads TGCGCCACCTTGGGGACGCGGCGCTACGAGCAGTACTTC.